One and the same sample provided the 28 T cell receptor beta chains below, sequenced in a study of T cell therapy after organ transplantation. What these receptors recognize is not known. Using immunoSEQ multiplex PCR, the repertoire was profiled, and TCRdb retains in-frame clones only, with some absent. Among 44,000 or so clones listed, 94% were seen once. The material was CD8+ T cells from blood, obtained before autologous CMV-specific T cell therapy. The receptors stem from a human patient who had received a solid organ transplant and had CMV disease.

V and J are TRBV5-6 and TRBJ2-1, with TRBD1 identical over 10 bases. Germline V gene data show CDR1 as SGHDT and CDR2 as YYEEEE. This CDR3 comprises 13 residues. The J segment lost 8 bases and the V segment lost 2 bases, leaving 1 base of the junction unmatched. This CDR3 reads CASSLDRGHEQFF. In DNA form, the CDR3 reads TGTGCCAGCAGCTTAGACAGGGGGCATGAGCAGTTCTTC.

V is TRBV9 and J is TRBJ1-1; the match to TRBD1 covers 8 bases. Germline CDR1 and CDR2: SGDLS and YYNGEE. V was clipped by 2 bases and J by 5 bases; unmatched bases: 2. This CDR3 is 13 amino acids long. The CDR3 DNA sequence: TGTGCCAGCAGCGTCAGGGGGCGTACTGAAGCTTTCTTT. Translation gives CASSVRGRTEAFF.

This chain joins TRBV14 and TRBJ2-1; D not resolved. This CDR3 spans 13 amino acids. Germline-derived CDR1 and CDR2 are SGHDN and FVKESK. Trimming left V 0 bases short and J 11 bases short, with 11 bases between. The CDR3 DNA is TGTGCCAGCAGCCAAGATTACGGAATTCAGCAGTTCTTC. Translated, it gives CASSQDYGIQQFF.

The chain couples TRBV19 to TRBJ1-1; 9 bases match TRBD1. The V segment lost 6 bases and the J segment 2 bases; nucleotides outside the gene matches: 10. The CDR3 has 16 amino acids. Per germline, CDR1 LNHDA and CDR2 SQIVND (reference sequence). CDR3: CASRLGQGGRNTEAFF. DNA for the CDR3: TGTGCCAGTAGATTGGGACAGGGAGGACGAAACACTGAAGCTTTCTTT.

The gene calls are TRBV27 and TRBJ2-7; TRBD1 agrees at 8 bases. Germline values: CDR1 MNHEY, CDR2 SMNVEV (reference sequence). The length of the CDR3 is 14 residues. V shed 3 bases and J 4 bases; nucleotides not matched to a gene: 5. This CDR3 is CASSFGQGGYEQYF. DNA of the CDR3: TGTGCCAGCAGTTTCGGACAGGGTGGATACGAGCAGTACTTC.

The chain combines TRBV15 with TRBJ1-1; TRBD1 might be the D (6 bases). Trimming left V 3 bases short and J 1 base short, with 9 bases between. Germline V gives CDR1 LNHNV, CDR2 YYDKDF (reference sequence). The CDR3 is made up of 14 amino acids. CDR3 sequence (DNA): TGTGCCACCAGCAGGGACAGCCAGAACACTGAAGCTTTCTTT. Its protein product is CATSRDSQNTEAFF.

The rearrangement uses TRBV9 and TRBJ2-3; D could derive from TRBD1 or TRBD2 (5 bases each). Trimming pared 0 bases from V and 8 bases from J, leaving 10 bases between. CDR1 is SGDLS and CDR2 is YYNGEE in the germline V gene. The CDR3 sequence is 13 residues long. This chain's CDR3 is CASSVGGGSTQYF. The DNA for the CDR3 is TGTGCCAGCAGCGTAGGTGGGGGTAGTACGCAGTATTTT.

The chain combines TRBV10-1 with TRBJ2-3; the match to TRBD2 covers 11 bases. The V gene end was trimmed by 2 bases and the J gene end by 5 bases; junction bases not matched to a gene: 6. The CDR3 runs 16 residues. Germline V gene lookup returns CDR1 WNHNN and CDR2 SYGVQD (reference sequence). The CDR3 loop reads CASSERASGRIDTQYF. The CDR3 bases are TGCGCCAGCAGTGAGAGGGCTAGCGGGAGGATAGATACGCAGTATTTT.

The chain links TRBV7-9 to TRBJ2-1; TRBD1 matches 8 bases. After removal of 2 bases from V and 5 bases from J, the junction contained 5 bases not matched to a gene. The CDR3 extends over 15 amino acids. CDR1 and CDR2 from the germline V gene are SEHNR and FQNEAQ (reference sequence). The CDR3 reads CASSLPRTGHNEQFF. The CDR3 DNA follows: TGTGCCAGCAGCTTACCCCGGACAGGGCACAATGAGCAGTTCTTC.

Comments on this clone: The junction departs from the called germline gene at one end, perhaps through a read error. V is TRBV30 and J is TRBJ2-3, with 7 bases lining up with TRBD1. Germline V gene lookup returns CDR1 GTSNPN and CDR2 SVGIG (reference sequence). The CDR3 consists of 16 residues. The CDR3 is CASSHRQQGPTGTQYF. The CDR3 DNA is TGTGCCTCATCACACCGACAACAGGGGCCCACAGGTACGCAGTATTTT. Supplemented by reference TRBV30 and TRBJ2-3, the full variable domain reads SQTIHQWPATLVQPVGSPLSLECTVEGTSNPNLYWYRQAAGRGLQLLFYSVGIGQISSEVPQNLSASRPQDRQFILSSKKLLLSDSGFYLCASSHRQQGPTGTQYFGPGTRLTVL.

The chain joins TRBV10-3 to TRBJ1-1; TRBD1 matches at 10 bases. V lost 5 bases to trimming and J lost 4 bases; unmatched junction nucleotides: 7. CDR3 length: 15 residues. Germline CDR1 reads ENHRY; CDR2 reads SYGVKD. Here the CDR3 reads CAISPGTGVFTEAFF. CDR3 nucleotide sequence: TGTGCCATCAGTCCCGGGACAGGGGTTTTCACTGAAGCTTTCTTT.

This chain connects TRBV6-1 to TRBJ2-7; 7 nucleotides align to TRBD2. Per germline, CDR1 MNHNS and CDR2 SASEGT. The V gene end was trimmed by 0 bases and the J gene end by 5 bases; junction bases not matched to a gene: 7. The CDR3 covers 15 residues. As DNA, the CDR3 is TGTGCCAGCAGTGAAGCAACAGCGGGGTCTCACGAGCAGTACTTC. It yields the protein CASSEATAGSHEQYF.

Notes on this clone: A junction end diverges from the germline sequence, so it may reflect a read error. This sequence joins TRBV2 and TRBJ2-1; D not resolved. Germline CDR1 is SNHLY and CDR2 is FYNNEI. The CDR3 is made up of 16 amino acids. CDR3 amino acids: CAGSEDPDEIYNEQFF. In nucleotides, the CDR3 is TGTGCCGGCAGTGAAGACCCGGACGAGATCTACAATGAGCAGTTCTTC.

CDR3 amino acids: CASSPGTATGEQYF. The DNA for the CDR3 is TGTGCCAGCAGCCCAGGGACAGCCACCGGGGAGCAGTACTTC. This chain links TRBV5-6 with TRBJ2-7; TRBD1 matches 7 bases. Germline-derived CDR1 and CDR2 are SGHDT and YYEEEE. The V gene end was trimmed by 4 bases and the J gene end by 7 bases; junction bases not matched to a gene: 11. The CDR3 is 14 residues long. Looking up the rest from reference TRBV5-6 and TRBJ2-7 gives the full variable domain: DAGVTQSPTHLIKTRGQQVTLRCSPKSGHDTVSWYQQALGQGPQFIFQYYEEEERQRGNFPDRFSGHQFPNYSSELNVNALLLGDSALYLCASSPGTATGEQYFGPGTRLTVT.

This rearrangement joins TRBV6-5 to TRBJ2-7; D is possibly TRBD1 or TRBD2 (7 bases each). Trimming stripped 4 bases from V and 4 bases from J, with 14 bases between. The CDR3 spans 14 residues. Germline-derived CDR1 and CDR2 are MNHEY and SVGAGI. Written as DNA, the CDR3 is TGTGCCAGCAGTTCGGCAGGGGGGGGGTACGAGCAGTACTTC. It translates to CASSSAGGGYEQYF.

The genes are TRBV19 and TRBJ2-2; 10 positions match TRBD2. This CDR3 has 15 residues. V trimming: 3 bases; J trimming: 7 bases; junction bases outside the gene matches: 5. Germline lookup yields CDR1 LNHDA and CDR2 SQIVND (reference sequence). CDR3 nucleotide sequence: TGTGCCAGTAGTATTCCGGGACTAGCGAGCGGGGAGCTGTTTTTT. Its protein is CASSIPGLASGELFF.

The chain uses TRBV7-9 and TRBJ2-3; D is possibly TRBD1 (6 bases). CDR3 length equals 19 residues. The germline CDR1 and CDR2 sequences are SEHNR and FQNEAQ (reference sequence). Trimming took 0 bases from V and 0 from J, leaving 19 bases between them. CDR3 coding DNA: TGTGCCAGCAGCTTAGCCTGGTCAGGGGCCCCAACTAGCACAGATACGCAGTATTTT. Translated, it gives CASSLAWSGAPTSTDTQYF.

CDR3: CASSQDRALGETQYF. The CDR3, as DNA: TGCGCCAGCAGCCAAGATCGGGCACTTGGAGAGACCCAGTACTTC. This chain joins TRBV4-3 and TRBJ2-5, with D hard to call. The CDR3 consists of 15 residues. V gave up 0 bases and J gave up 4 bases, with 12 bases separating them. Germline lookup yields CDR1 LGHNA and CDR2 YSLEER.

V usage is TRBV19 and J usage is TRBJ2-3, with 9 bases aligning to TRBD2. The germline V gene has CDR1 LNHDA and CDR2 SQIVND (reference sequence). This CDR3 is built from 18 residues. Trimming cost V 1 base and J 0 bases; bases outside gene matches: 8. The CDR3, as DNA: TGTGCCAGTAGTATAGCCCTAGCGGGGCTCATAAGCACAGATACGCAGTATTTT. It yields the protein CASSIALAGLISTDTQYF.

The CDR3 protein is CASRGTGEIGYTF. Written as DNA, the CDR3 is TGTGCCAGCAGAGGGACAGGGGAGATCGGCTACACCTTC. The chain joins TRBV5-4 to TRBJ1-2; 10 nucleotides align to TRBD1. The junction had 6 bases not matched to a gene; V was cut back by 5 bases and J by 8 bases. The length of the CDR3 is 13 residues. Germline CDR1 reads SGHNT; CDR2 reads YYREEE (reference sequence).

This clone was seen just once. The chain uses TRBV30 and TRBJ1-6; the D gene is possibly TRBD1 (5 bases). Per the germline V gene, CDR1 is GTSNPN and CDR2 is SVGIG (reference sequence). The CDR3 length is 13 residues. Trimming took off 4 bases at V and 4 bases at J, with 8 bases between the two ends. The CDR3 region is CAWTGSYNSPLHF. CDR3 sequence (DNA): TGTGCCTGGACAGGGTCTTATAATTCACCCCTCCACTTT.

This clone is a singleton in its sample. The chain uses TRBV4-2 and TRBJ2-1; D remains ambiguous. V lost 0 bases and J 7 bases, leaving 19 bases between the germline ends. The CDR3 runs 17 residues. Germline-derived CDR1 and CDR2 are LGHNA and YNFKEQ. The CDR3 loop reads CASSQESGRAGYNEQFF. Written as DNA, the CDR3 is TGTGCCAGCAGCCAAGAATCCGGTCGGGCAGGCTATAATGAGCAGTTCTTC.

The chain has TRBV5-4 and TRBJ1-2, with 7 positions matching TRBD1. The germline V gene has CDR1 SGHNT and CDR2 YYREEE (reference sequence). V shed 2 bases, J shed 0 bases, and the junction held 1 base outside the gene matches. The CDR3 length is 14 residues. CDR3 coding DNA: TGTGCCAGCAGCTTAACAGGGGCTAACTATGGCTACACCTTC. This translates into CASSLTGANYGYTF. The full variable domain, in which reference TRBV5-4 and TRBJ1-2 provide the parts outside the CDR3, is ETGVTQSPTHLIKTRGQQVTLRCSSQSGHNTVSWYQQALGQGPQFIFQYYREEENGRGNFPPRFSGLQFPNYSSELNVNALELDDSALYLCASSLTGANYGYTFGSGTRLTVV.

The CDR3 sequence is CASSLEAGYEQYF. CDR3 DNA sequence: TGTGCCAGCAGCTTGGAAGCGGGGTACGAGCAGTACTTC. The chain links TRBV5-6 to TRBJ2-7, with 7 positions matching TRBD2. The CDR3 is 13 residues long. Germline trimming cut 0 bases from V and 4 bases from J; bases unmatched to any gene: 1. The germline CDR1 and CDR2 sequences are SGHDT and YYEEEE.

The chain couples TRBV6-1 to TRBJ2-7; 12 positions agree with TRBD1. Germline V gene data show CDR1 as MNHNS and CDR2 as SASEGT. V lost 4 bases and J lost 2; bases outside the gene matches: 9. This CDR3 has 17 residues. CDR3 region: CASSGGTGGLVTYEQYF. The CDR3 bases are TGTGCCAGCAGTGGGGGGACAGGGGGCTTGGTTACCTACGAGCAGTACTTC.

The rearrangement uses TRBV27 and TRBJ2-7; D remains ambiguous. With 3 bases removed from V and 3 bases from J, the gap between germline ends came to 9 bases. The CDR3 runs 13 residues. Germline CDR1 and CDR2: MNHEY and SMNVEV (reference sequence). CDR3 sequence reads: CASSFGSLYEQYF. The CDR3 DNA sequence: TGTGCCAGCAGTTTCGGCAGCCTCTACGAGCAGTACTTC.

J is TRBJ2-3 and V is TRBV7-2; no clear D gene. The CDR3 is 14 residues long. CDR1 is SGHTA, CDR2 FQGNSA, per germline. The V end lost 4 bases, the J end lost 0 bases, and 8 bases lay between the germline ends. As DNA, the CDR3 is TGTGCCAGCAGCTACGCCGGGAGCACAGATACGCAGTATTTT. Translation: CASSYAGSTDTQYF.

CDR3 nucleotide sequence: TGTGCCAGTAGGTACAGGGCTGCTGGGGCCAACGTCCTGACTTTC. As protein: CASRYRAAGANVLTF. The chain combines TRBV19 with TRBJ2-6, with D tentatively TRBD1 (6 bases). Trimming removed 6 bases at V and 2 bases at J, with 11 bases between. The CDR3 has 15 residues. Germline CDR1 is LNHDA and CDR2 is SQIVND (reference sequence).